The TCR beta chain under discussion was sequenced for a study of blood T cell repertoires in COVID-19. Per germline, CDR1 GTSNPN and CDR2 SVGIG (reference sequence). V gave up 0 bases and J gave up 2 bases, with 11 bases separating them. The CDR3 has 14 amino acids. Sequenced by immunoSEQ multiplex PCR; TCRdb stores in-frame clones only, minus some. The table records about 160,000 clones, just under 95% of them present only once. The source material was peripheral blood. The clonotype was recovered from a woman aged 50 to 60 with acute or convalescent COVID-19. The chain links TRBV30 to TRBJ2-7, with unresolved D. CDR3 residues: CAWSVAGGAYEQYF. DNA for the CDR3: TGTGCCTGGAGTGTAGCTGGCGGAGCCTACGAGCAGTACTTC.